This T cell receptor beta chain was retrieved from a study of T cell responses to AZD1222 COVID-19 vaccine. Study conclusions and caveats: Reportedly, nearly half of unique spike TCRs recognized epitopes outside B.1.351/B.1.1.7 mutations. White British donors predominated, females outnumbered males, and clonal diversity was possibly underestimated.

Turning to this clone: The antigen is undetermined.

Some second doses came at about 4 weeks and others at about 12 weeks; these were pooled. Germline CDR1 is SGDLS and CDR2 is YYNGEE. The ends were cut back, 4 bases at V and 0 bases at J, with 11 bases in the middle. This CDR3 spans 14 amino acids. Measured with immunoSEQ multiplex PCR; TCRdb has only the in-frame clones, and not every one. The repertoire has over 150,000 clones, 93% of them found once; the top ten carry around 1%. The V and J genes are TRBV9 and TRBJ2-7; D is tentatively TRBD1 or TRBD2 (5 bases each). The sequencing used peripheral blood, collected 28 days after the second AZD1222 dose. The clonotype originates from an adult who received the AZD1222 COVID-19 vaccine. The CDR3 coding sequence is TGTGCCAGCAGCCTACGGGACGGCTCCTACGAGCAGTACTTC. It yields the protein CASSLRDGSYEQYF.